The present TCR beta chain was sequenced within a study of blood T cell repertoires in COVID-19. The authors' processing: Cell counts per sample came from amplifying reference gene primers. The protocol was immunoSEQ multiplex PCR, while the TCRdb copy is restricted to in-frame clones and leaves out a portion. The V and J calls and the clone size are those of that table, but D and trimming were determined from the DNA. The sample lists about 150,000 clones, roughly 82% occurring once. Unmatched junction bases numbered 9, after V lost 2 bases and J lost 2 bases. The CDR3 is 17 residues long. The germline V gene has CDR1 LGHDT and CDR2 YNNKEL (reference sequence).

The sequence derives from a woman between 50 and 59 years old with acute or convalescent COVID-19. The rearrangement links TRBV3-1 (or the pseudogene TRBV3-2) to TRBJ1-5; TRBD1 aligns across 7 bases. The sequencing input was peripheral blood. The CDR3 spells CASSQRGTVLGNQPQHF. CDR3 nucleotides: TGTGCCAGCAGCCAAAGAGGGACAGTTTTGGGCAATCAGCCCCAGCATTTT.